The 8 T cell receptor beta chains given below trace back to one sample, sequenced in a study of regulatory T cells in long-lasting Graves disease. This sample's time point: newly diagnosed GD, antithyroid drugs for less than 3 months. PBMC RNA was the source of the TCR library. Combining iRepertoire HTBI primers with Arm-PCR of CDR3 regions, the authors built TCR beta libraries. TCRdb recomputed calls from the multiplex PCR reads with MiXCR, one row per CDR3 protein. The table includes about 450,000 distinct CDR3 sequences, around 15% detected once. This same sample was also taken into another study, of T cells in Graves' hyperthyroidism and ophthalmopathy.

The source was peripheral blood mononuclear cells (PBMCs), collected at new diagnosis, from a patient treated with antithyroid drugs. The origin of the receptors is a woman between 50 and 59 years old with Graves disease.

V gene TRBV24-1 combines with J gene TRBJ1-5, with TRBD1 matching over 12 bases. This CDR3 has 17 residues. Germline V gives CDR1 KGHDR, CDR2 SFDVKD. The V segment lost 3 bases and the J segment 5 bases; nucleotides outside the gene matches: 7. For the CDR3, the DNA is TGTGCCACCAGTGATAACCCCGGGACAGGGGGCCATCAGCCCCAGCATTTT. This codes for CATSDNPGTGGHQPQHF.

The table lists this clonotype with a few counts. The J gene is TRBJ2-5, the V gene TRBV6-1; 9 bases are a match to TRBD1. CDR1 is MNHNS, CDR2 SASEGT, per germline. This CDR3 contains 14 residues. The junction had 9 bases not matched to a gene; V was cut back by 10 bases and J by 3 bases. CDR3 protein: CANTKQGAEETQYF. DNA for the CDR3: TGTGCCAACACAAAACAGGGGGCGGAAGAGACCCAGTACTTC.

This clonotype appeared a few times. CDR3 in amino acids: CASSYPNVGTGRARDQPQHF. The CDR3 DNA reads TGTGCCAGCAGTTACCCGAATGTCGGGACAGGGCGGGCAAGGGATCAGCCCCAGCATTTT. The chain is built from TRBV6-5 and TRBJ1-5; TRBD1 agrees at 9 bases. There are 20 residues in the CDR3. Germline V lookup: CDR1 MNHEY, CDR2 SVGAGI. J was trimmed by 5 bases and V by 2 bases; bases with no gene match: 19.

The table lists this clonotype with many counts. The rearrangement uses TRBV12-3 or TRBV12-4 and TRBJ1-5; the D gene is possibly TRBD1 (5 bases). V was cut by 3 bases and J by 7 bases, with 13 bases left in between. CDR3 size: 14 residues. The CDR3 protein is CASSFQTAGQPQHF. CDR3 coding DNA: TGTGCCAGCAGTTTTCAGACAGCGGGGCAGCCCCAGCATTTT.

In DNA form, the CDR3 reads TGTGCCAGCAGCTCTCCGACTAGCGGGAGTTACAATGAGCAGTTCTTC. Translated: CASSSPTSGSYNEQFF. V and J are TRBV7-3 and TRBJ2-1; 12 nucleotides align to TRBD2. CDR1 is SGHTA, CDR2 FQGTGA, per germline. With V trimmed by 4 bases and J by 4 bases, 5 bases remained unmatched. The length of the CDR3 is 16 residues.

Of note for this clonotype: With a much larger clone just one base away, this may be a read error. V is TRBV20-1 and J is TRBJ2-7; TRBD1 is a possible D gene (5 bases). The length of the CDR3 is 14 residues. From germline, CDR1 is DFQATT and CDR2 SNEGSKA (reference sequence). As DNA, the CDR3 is TGCAGTGCTAGAGATATATCAGGGTCCTACGAGCAGCACTTC. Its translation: CSARDISGSYEQHF.

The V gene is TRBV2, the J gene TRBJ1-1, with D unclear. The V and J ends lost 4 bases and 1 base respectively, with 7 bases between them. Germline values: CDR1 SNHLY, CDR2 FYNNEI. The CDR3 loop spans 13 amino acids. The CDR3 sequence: CASSGRGNTEAFF. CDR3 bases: TGTGCCAGCAGTGGTCGAGGGAACACTGAAGCTTTCTTT.

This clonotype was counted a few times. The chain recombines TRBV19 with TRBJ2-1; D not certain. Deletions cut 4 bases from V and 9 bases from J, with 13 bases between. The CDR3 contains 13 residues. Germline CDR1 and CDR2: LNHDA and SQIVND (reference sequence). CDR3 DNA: TGTGCCAGTAGTACCCCTCTTCGACCTGAGCAGTTCTTC. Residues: CASSTPLRPEQFF.